The 22 T cell receptor beta chains given below trace back to one sample, sequenced in a study of cytotoxic CD8 clonotypes in ibrutinib-treated CLL. Measured with immunoSEQ multiplex PCR; TCRdb has only the in-frame clones, and not every one. Of fewer than 300,000 clones in the sample, around 77% were seen once. Sequenced material: PBMCs, taken at disease progression, from a patient treated with ibrutinib. These receptors all come from a human donor with chronic lymphocytic leukemia.

The CDR3 sequence: CASSLDPTGAWGYEQYF. DNA of the CDR3: TGTGCCAGCAGCTTAGACCCCACAGGGGCTTGGGGGTACGAGCAGTACTTC. The chain couples TRBV11-2 to TRBJ2-7, with TRBD1 matching 7 bases. Per the germline V gene, CDR1 is SGHAT and CDR2 is FQNNGV. V was clipped by 0 bases and J by 4 bases; unmatched bases: 12. The CDR3 runs 17 residues.

The gene calls are TRBV6-5 and TRBJ2-2; 10 bases match TRBD2. Germline CDR1 MNHEY, CDR2 SVGAGI. The V segment lost 5 bases and the J segment 7 bases; nucleotides outside the gene matches: 7. CDR3 length: 15 amino acids. The CDR3 DNA follows: TGTGCCAGCAGTCCCCTAGCGGGAGACGGCGGGGAGCTGTTTTTT. Its protein product is CASSPLAGDGGELFF.

This chain connects TRBV5-4 to TRBJ2-5, with TRBD2 matching over 9 bases. Germline-derived CDR1 and CDR2 are SGHNT and YYREEE (reference sequence). Trimming took 4 bases from V and 1 from J; bases not matched to a gene: 8. The CDR3 has 16 residues. CDR3 amino acids: CASSPIAGDIQETQYF. DNA of the CDR3: TGTGCCAGCAGCCCCATAGCGGGGGATATCCAAGAGACCCAGTACTTC.

This clone was seen a few times. This chain links TRBV9 with TRBJ1-6; possible D gene TRBD1, 6 bases. V lost 0 bases and J lost 13, with 14 bases in between. There are 14 residues in the CDR3. CDR1 and CDR2 from the germline V gene are SGDLS and YYNGEE. The CDR3 here is CASSVAQQGNPLHF. CDR3 bases: TGTGCCAGCAGCGTAGCTCAGCAGGGGAATCCCCTCCACTTT.

The chain uses TRBV7-9 and TRBJ2-1; possibly TRBD1 or TRBD2 for D (6 bases each). The germline V gene encodes CDR1 SEHNR and CDR2 FQNEAQ (reference sequence). The CDR3 sequence is 15 residues long. V was pared by 4 bases and J by 0 bases, with 10 bases between. The CDR3 coding sequence is TGTGCCAGCAGCTCACGGGGGCTCTCCTACAATGAGCAGTTCTTC. Translated, it gives CASSSRGLSYNEQFF.

The V gene is TRBV29-1, the J gene TRBJ2-7; tentative D call: TRBD2 (5 bases). This CDR3 contains 12 residues. Trimming cost V 3 bases and J 6 bases, with 12 bases left between them. Germline V lookup: CDR1 SQVTM, CDR2 ANQGSEA. CDR3 DNA: TGCAGCGTTGACATCGCCCGGGGCGAGCAGTACTTC. Translation: CSVDIARGEQYF.

The gene calls are TRBV7-8 and TRBJ2-2; tentatively, D is TRBD1 or TRBD2 (5 bases each). Germline CDR1 and CDR2: SGHVS and FQNEAQ. The CDR3 sequence is 19 residues long. V was trimmed by 0 bases and J by 4 bases, leaving 21 bases between them. The CDR3 region is CASSLASGRAGPVTGELFF. The CDR3 region has the DNA TGTGCCAGCAGCTTAGCGTCGGGACGGGCAGGGCCTGTCACCGGGGAGCTGTTTTTT.

The CDR3 sequence: CASSLSGTNTDTQYF. The CDR3 bases are TGCGCCAGCAGCTTGAGCGGGACTAACACAGATACGCAGTATTTT. The rearrangement links TRBV5-1 to TRBJ2-3; 7 positions agree with TRBD2. Germline values: CDR1 SGHRS, CDR2 YFSETQ. V gave up 1 base and J gave up 2 bases; unmatched junction bases: 4. This CDR3 comprises 15 residues. Looking up the rest from reference TRBV5-1 and TRBJ2-3 gives the full variable domain: KAGVTQTPRYLIKTRGQQVTLSCSPISGHRSVSWYQQTPGQGLQFLFEYFSETQRNKGNFPGRFSGRQFSNSRSEMNVSTLELGDSALYLCASSLSGTNTDTQYFGPGTRLTVL.

This clone was picked up a small number of times. CDR3 in DNA: TGTGCCAGCAGTGAAGCTAGCGGCTTCGGGGAGACCCAGTACTTC. Its protein product is CASSEASGFGETQYF. The rearrangement links TRBV25-1 to TRBJ2-5; 7 bases match TRBD2. The CDR3 extends over 15 amino acids. Germline loops: CDR1 MGHDK, CDR2 SYGVNS. Trimming cost V 2 bases and J 5 bases; bases outside gene matches: 8.

This chain joins TRBV5-1 and TRBJ1-1; D gene ambiguous. CDR1 and CDR2 from the germline V gene are SGHRS and YFSETQ. CDR3 size: 14 residues. V was trimmed by 4 bases and J by 0 bases, leaving 10 bases between them. In nucleotides, the CDR3 is TGCGCCAGCAGCAAACGGACGGTGAACACTGAAGCTTTCTTT. Encoded protein: CASSKRTVNTEAFF. Combining the CDR3 with reference TRBV5-1 and TRBJ1-1 gives the whole variable domain KAGVTQTPRYLIKTRGQQVTLSCSPISGHRSVSWYQQTPGQGLQFLFEYFSETQRNKGNFPGRFSGRQFSNSRSEMNVSTLELGDSALYLCASSKRTVNTEAFFGQGTRLTVV.

The chain combines TRBV9 with TRBJ1-4; D is uncertain. The V gene's germline CDR1 is SGDLS and CDR2 YYNGEE. This CDR3 has 16 amino acids. V gave up 0 bases and J gave up 0 bases, with 9 bases separating them. For the CDR3, the DNA is TGTGCCAGCAGCGTAGGCGCGGGCACAACTAATGAAAAACTGTTTTTT. Amino acid sequence: CASSVGAGTTNEKLFF.

The rearrangement uses TRBV6-5 and TRBJ1-2; D gene uncertain. Per the germline V gene, CDR1 is MNHEY and CDR2 is SVGAGI. The CDR3 is 14 residues long. The V end was cut by 0 bases, the J end by 1 base, with 6 bases between. The CDR3 nucleotides read TGTGCCAGCAGTTACTCGCATAGTAACTATGGCTACACCTTC. Its translation is CASSYSHSNYGYTF.

This clone occurred a few times. The chain recombines TRBV6-5 with TRBJ2-2, with D perhaps matching TRBD1 (6 bases). The germline CDR1 and CDR2 sequences are MNHEY and SVGAGI. The CDR3 loop spans 15 amino acids. The V gene lost 6 bases and the J gene lost 3 bases, with 14 bases spanning the gap. The CDR3 region is CASRIKDSYTGELFF. Here the CDR3 DNA reads TGTGCCAGCAGGATTAAGGACAGCTACACCGGGGAGCTGTTTTTT.

This chain links TRBV6-5 with TRBJ2-7; D possibly corresponds to TRBD1 (6 bases). The CDR3 has 14 residues. Trimming took off 4 bases at V and 3 bases at J, with 13 bases between the two ends. Germline V gene data show CDR1 as MNHEY and CDR2 as SVGAGI. The CDR3 sequence is CASSSDSHSYEQYF. In nucleotides, the CDR3 is TGTGCCAGCAGTTCGGACAGCCACAGCTACGAGCAGTACTTC.

This chain joins TRBV6-6 and TRBJ2-7, with D tentatively TRBD2 (6 bases). The CDR3 has 11 residues. CDR1 is MNHNY, CDR2 SVGAGI, per germline (reference sequence). V lost 6 bases and J 6 bases, leaving 9 bases between the germline ends. The CDR3 here is CASSRDSEQYF. The CDR3 coding sequence is TGTGCCAGCAGCCGGGACTCCGAGCAGTACTTC.

The chain employs TRBV7-9 and TRBJ1-4, with a possible D match to TRBD1 (6 bases). The CDR3 contains 13 residues. Trimming cost V 5 bases and J 6 bases, with 10 bases left between them. The germline V gene encodes CDR1 SEHNR and CDR2 FQNEAQ (reference sequence). The CDR3 DNA sequence: TGTGCCAGCAGCCCAGGGGTAGATGAAAAACTGTTTTTT. This gives the protein CASSPGVDEKLFF.

J is TRBJ2-1 and V is TRBV4-2, with D maybe TRBD2 (6 bases). CDR3 length equals 15 residues. Germline CDR1 and CDR2: LGHNA and YNFKEQ. V dropped 3 bases and J dropped 5 bases, with 14 bases sitting between them. The CDR3: CASSHAGTSDNEQFF. For the CDR3, the DNA is TGTGCCAGCAGCCACGCCGGGACTTCCGACAATGAGCAGTTCTTC.

This chain uses TRBV7-8 with TRBJ1-1, with no clear D. V was pared by 2 bases and J by 4 bases, with 14 bases between. The CDR3 totals 15 residues. Germline values: CDR1 SGHVS, CDR2 FQNEAQ. The CDR3 DNA reads TGTGCCAGCAGCTTACTGGCGAGCCGCGGCACTGAAGCTTTCTTT. Translating gives CASSLLASRGTEAFF.

The chain has TRBV10-3 and TRBJ2-1; D not certain. Germline CDR1 is ENHRY and CDR2 is SYGVKD. Trimming removed 1 base from V and 4 bases from J, with 5 bases in between. The CDR3 length is 13 residues. The CDR3 DNA reads as TGTGCCATCAGTGAGTTACAGTACAATGAGCAGTTCTTC. Translating gives CAISELQYNEQFF.

This chain links TRBV7-3 with TRBJ1-1; D gene unclear. The germline V gene encodes CDR1 SGHTA and CDR2 FQGTGA. CDR3 length: 14 residues. Trimming stripped 4 bases from V and 1 base from J, with 10 bases between. This CDR3 reads CASSSHGGNTEAFF. CDR3 bases: TGTGCCAGCAGCTCCCACGGTGGGAACACTGAAGCTTTCTTT.

The genes are TRBV29-1 and TRBJ1-2, with D uncertain. V was trimmed by 4 bases and J by 7 bases, leaving 13 bases between them. The CDR3 contains 12 residues. In germline, CDR1 is SQVTM, CDR2 ANQGSEA. CDR3 loop: CSVGNTDGGYTF. In DNA, the CDR3 is TGCAGCGTTGGAAACACGGACGGTGGCTACACCTTC. Full variable domain (remainder filled in from reference TRBV29-1 and TRBJ1-2): SAVISQKPSRDICQRGTSLTIQCQVDSQVTMMFWYRQQPGQSLTLIATANQGSEATYESGFVIDKFPISRPNLTFSTLTVSNMSPEDSSIYLCSVGNTDGGYTFGSGTRLTVV.

The gene calls are TRBV5-6 and TRBJ2-7, with 8 bases aligning to TRBD1. Germline CDR1 SGHDT, CDR2 YYEEEE. The CDR3 is 16 residues long. The V segment lost 0 bases and the J segment 6 bases; nucleotides outside the gene matches: 11. CDR3 residues: CASSLAGAGGRVEQYF. The CDR3 DNA follows: TGTGCCAGCAGCTTGGCCGGAGCAGGGGGCAGGGTCGAGCAGTACTTC.